This T cell receptor beta chain derives from a study of control samples from healthy donors and cancer patients. Measured with immunoSEQ multiplex PCR; TCRdb has only the in-frame clones, and not every one. This sample has some 160,000 clones; roughly 90% occur once, and the top ten carry over 4%. The CDR3 consists of 12 residues. V was clipped by 4 bases and J by 7 bases; unmatched bases: 3. Germline-derived CDR1 and CDR2 are MNHEY and SMNVEV (reference sequence). The chain combines TRBV27 with TRBJ2-7; TRBD2 agrees at 8 bases. The specimen was blood. This receptor was identified in a man aged 30 to 39 in good health. The DNA for the CDR3 is TGTGCCAGCAGTTATCCGGGGGGGGAGCAGTACTTC. Encoded protein: CASSYPGGEQYF.